This TCR beta chain was found in a study of cytotoxic CD8 clonotypes in ibrutinib-treated CLL. Overall study findings and caveats: Under therapy, public clonotypes either contracted or stayed stable, and they were uncommon.

In its sample, this clone was seen a few times. Its antigen is still unknown. TCRdb's copy holds only in-frame clones and misses some; the assay was immunoSEQ multiplex PCR. The table has some 17,000 clones, about 61% seen once. The germline V and J ends were trimmed by 3 bases and 5 bases, with 10 bases remaining between them. This CDR3 has 13 amino acids. The germline gives CDR1 SGHAT, CDR2 FQNNGV. The source of this sequence is a human donor with chronic lymphocytic leukemia. V is TRBV11-2 and J is TRBJ1-2; unclear D gene. The material sequenced was PBMCs, taken after 12 months of ibrutinib treatment. The CDR3 protein is CASSFGRVYGYTF. In nucleotides, the CDR3 is TGTGCCAGCAGCTTCGGGAGGGTGTATGGCTACACCTTC.